These 26 T cell receptor beta chains were sequenced from one sample in a study of T cell responses to AZD1222 COVID-19 vaccine. Sequencing was performed with immunoSEQ multiplex PCR; in TCRdb, only in-frame clones are kept and a portion is missing. This table has roughly 130,000 clones, roughly 84% appearing once. This material consisted of peripheral blood, taken on day 0 of AZD1222 vaccination. The receptors come from an adult in good health.

This rearrangement joins TRBV7-2 to TRBJ2-3, with 9 bases fitting TRBD2. CDR3 length: 17 residues. Germline trimming cut 4 bases from V and 1 base from J; bases unmatched to any gene: 9. Germline CDR1 is SGHTA and CDR2 is FQGNSA. The CDR3 nucleotides read TGTGCCAGCAGCTCCCGTAGCGGGGGACCGGGCACAGATACGCAGTATTTT. Translation gives CASSSRSGGPGTDTQYF.

V is TRBV10-3 and J is TRBJ1-1; TRBD1 agrees at 7 bases. Germline CDR1 is ENHRY and CDR2 is SYGVKD. Trimming took 4 bases from V and 1 from J; bases not matched to a gene: 0. The CDR3 totals 13 residues. The CDR3: CAISGQGNTEAFF. CDR3 in DNA: TGTGCCATCAGTGGACAGGGGAACACTGAAGCTTTCTTT.

The V and J genes are TRBV3-1 (or the pseudogene TRBV3-2) and TRBJ2-1, with TRBD1 matching 7 bases. The CDR3 sequence is 16 residues long. The V gene end was trimmed by 0 bases and the J gene end by 7 bases; junction bases not matched to a gene: 9. Germline-derived CDR1 and CDR2 are LGHDT and YNNKEL (reference sequence). The CDR3 nucleotides read TGTGCCAGCAGCCAAGAGGAAGGGACAGCCTGGAATGAGCAGTTCTTC. This sequence encodes CASSQEEGTAWNEQFF.

The chain is built from TRBV11-2 and TRBJ1-2, with 9 bases matching TRBD1. This CDR3 is built from 18 residues. Losses at the gene ends were 8 bases for V and 5 bases for J; bases not matched to a gene: 21. In germline, CDR1 is SGHAT, CDR2 FQNNGV. Written as DNA, the CDR3 is TGTGCCAGCTCAGCTCCCGCTTTAGACAGGGGGTCTAGATATGGCTACACCTTC. Amino acids: CASSAPALDRGSRYGYTF.

This chain links TRBV11-2 with TRBJ2-5; D unresolved. The CDR3 covers 12 residues. Per the germline V gene, CDR1 is SGHAT and CDR2 is FQNNGV. V was shortened by 0 bases and J by 6 bases, with 5 bases between the two germline ends. CDR3 residues: CASSLDGQTQYF. The CDR3 nucleotides are TGTGCCAGCAGCTTAGATGGGCAGACCCAGTACTTC.

CDR3 residues: CASSPRAGETDTQYF. The CDR3 bases are TGCGCCAGCAGTCCTCGCGCGGGAGAGACAGATACGCAGTATTTT. The V call is TRBV10-1, the J call TRBJ2-3; 7 nucleotides agree with TRBD2. The V segment lost 5 bases and the J segment 3 bases; nucleotides outside the gene matches: 8. The CDR3 spans 15 residues. Germline CDR1 and CDR2: WNHNN and SYGVQD (reference sequence).

The CDR3 here is CASSLDSGTDTQYF. CDR3 coding DNA: TGTGCCAGCAGCTTGGATTCAGGTACAGATACGCAGTATTTT. The rearrangement uses TRBV5-5 and TRBJ2-3, with D uncertain. The germline CDR1 and CDR2 sequences are SGHKS and YYEKEE (reference sequence). V lost 0 bases and J 3 bases, leaving 8 bases between the germline ends. The CDR3 is 14 residues long. Supplemented by reference TRBV5-5 and TRBJ2-3, the full variable domain reads DAGVTQSPTHLIKTRGQQVTLRCSPISGHKSVSWYQQVLGQGPQFIFQYYEKEERGRGNFPDRFSARQFPNYSSELNVNALLLGDSALYLCASSLDSGTDTQYFGPGTRLTVL.

The genes are TRBV9 and TRBJ2-5; D is unresolved. The V gene lost 3 bases and the J gene lost 5 bases, with 11 bases spanning the gap. The germline gives CDR1 SGDLS, CDR2 YYNGEE. The CDR3 is made up of 13 amino acids. As DNA, the CDR3 is TGTGCCAGCAGCGGGTCAGTATTGGAGACCCAGTACTTC. Translation gives CASSGSVLETQYF. The complete variable domain, with remaining parts taken from reference TRBV9 and TRBJ2-5, reads DSGVTQTPKHLITATGQRVTLRCSPRSGDLSVYWYQQSLDQGLQFLIQYYNGEERAKGNILERFSAQQFPDLHSELNLSSLELGDSALYFCASSGSVLETQYFGPGTRLLVL.

V usage is TRBV11-1 and J usage is TRBJ2-1, with 8 bases identical to TRBD2. Germline CDR1 and CDR2: SGHAT and FQDESV (reference sequence). The CDR3 has 16 amino acids. V lost 5 bases and J lost 4; bases outside the gene matches: 10. In DNA form, the CDR3 reads TGTGCCAGCAGCACAGATCTAGCGGGCTTTTACAATGAGCAGTTCTTC. It encodes CASSTDLAGFYNEQFF.

The chain uses TRBV9 and TRBJ2-2; TRBD2 matches 11 bases. Germline loops: CDR1 SGDLS, CDR2 YYNGEE. The CDR3 is made up of 18 amino acids. Trimming removed 4 bases from V and 4 bases from J; junction bases left unmatched: 12. The CDR3 region has the DNA TGTGCCAGCAGCCCCCAGACTAGCGGGACTTATTTCACCGGGGAGCTGTTTTTT. This gives the protein CASSPQTSGTYFTGELFF.

This clone was recorded a few times. The rearrangement links TRBV29-1 to TRBJ1-2; D might be TRBD1 (6 bases). The length of the CDR3 is 14 residues. V was clipped by 5 bases and J by 7 bases, with 20 bases between them. Germline V CDR1 and CDR2: SQVTM, ANQGSEA. The CDR3 protein is CSVPTGFREGGYTF. The CDR3 bases are TGCAGCGTTCCAACAGGGTTTAGGGAAGGTGGCTACACCTTC.

The chain carries TRBV19 and TRBJ2-1; D not certain. The V and J ends lost 3 bases and 6 bases respectively, with 6 bases between them. CDR3 length: 12 residues. Germline V gene lookup returns CDR1 LNHDA and CDR2 SQIVND (reference sequence). CDR3 sequence reads: CASSMFPNEQFF. The CDR3, as DNA: TGTGCCAGTAGTATGTTTCCCAATGAGCAGTTCTTC.

This clone has a single count. The chain carries TRBV4-1 and TRBJ1-3; D unresolved. There are 17 residues in the CDR3. V lost 1 base, J lost 2 bases, and 15 bases lay in between. CDR1 MGHRA and CDR2 YSYEKL come from the germline V gene. CDR3 bases: TGCGCCAGCAGCCAAGGCGGCGGGGAACTAGCTGGAAACACCATATATTTT. Protein sequence: CASSQGGGELAGNTIYF.

The chain recombines TRBV5-1 with TRBJ2-2; no firm D call. The V gene lost 9 bases and the J gene lost 3 bases, with 12 bases spanning the gap. Germline V gene sequence: CDR1 SGHRS, CDR2 YFSETQ. This CDR3 contains 13 residues. The CDR3 protein is CATRNGDTGELFF. CDR3 DNA sequence: TGCGCCACCAGAAATGGGGACACCGGGGAGCTGTTTTTT.

The CDR3 loop reads CACYPGRIDSGNTIYF. CDR3 coding DNA: TGTGCCTGTTACCCGGGACGGATTGACTCTGGAAACACCATATATTTT. This chain connects TRBV30 to TRBJ1-3; D is perhaps TRBD1 (5 bases). The CDR3 contains 16 residues. Deletions cut 6 bases from V and 0 bases from J, with 18 bases between. In germline, CDR1 is GTSNPN, CDR2 SVGIG (reference sequence).

The chain combines TRBV7-2 with TRBJ2-2; a weak D match, TRBD1 (6 bases). This CDR3 spans 16 amino acids. The V gene lost 5 bases and the J gene lost 2 bases, with 15 bases spanning the gap. Per germline, CDR1 SGHTA and CDR2 FQGNSA. The CDR3 sequence is CASSPLQGPNTGELFF. CDR3 in DNA: TGTGCCAGCAGCCCTTTACAGGGACCTAACACCGGGGAGCTGTTTTTT.

The J gene is TRBJ1-1, the V gene TRBV4-1, with D hard to call. V was cut by 0 bases and J by 2 bases, with 4 bases left in between. CDR1 and CDR2 from the germline V gene are MGHRA and YSYEKL. CDR3 length equals 13 residues. CDR3 sequence: CASSQETNTEAFF. As DNA, the CDR3 is TGCGCCAGCAGCCAAGAGACAAACACTGAAGCTTTCTTT.

This clone appeared a single time. The chain combines TRBV19 with TRBJ1-3; D is ambiguous. The V and J ends lost 4 bases and 4 bases respectively, with 8 bases between them. CDR3 size: 13 residues. CDR1 and CDR2 from the germline V gene are LNHDA and SQIVND (reference sequence). The CDR3, as DNA: TGTGCCAGTAGTAAAGAGAGAGGAAACACCATATATTTT. Protein product: CASSKERGNTIYF.

V and J are TRBV6-5 and TRBJ2-2; 10 nucleotides line up with TRBD2. Germline values: CDR1 MNHEY, CDR2 SVGAGI. Trimming removed 6 bases from V and 6 bases from J; junction bases left unmatched: 4. The CDR3 is made up of 14 amino acids. The CDR3 loop reads CASSRGTSAGELFF. The CDR3 DNA is TGTGCCAGCAGCCGCGGGACTAGCGCCGGGGAGCTGTTTTTT.

This chain links TRBV7-9 with TRBJ2-2; no clear D. CDR1 and CDR2 from the germline V gene are SEHNR and FQNEAQ (reference sequence). V gave up 6 bases and J gave up 8 bases, with 4 bases separating them. This CDR3 has 10 amino acids. The CDR3 DNA is TGTGCCAGCAGTCTTGGGGAGCTGTTTTTT. Translation: CASSLGELFF.

The chain has TRBV3-1 (or the pseudogene TRBV3-2) and TRBJ2-1; 14 nucleotides line up with TRBD2. The junction had 9 bases not matched to a gene; V was cut back by 4 bases and J by 1 base. Germline V gene sequence: CDR1 LGHDT, CDR2 YNNKEL (reference sequence). The CDR3 runs 19 residues. In DNA, the CDR3 is TGTGCCAGCAGCCCGCGACTAGCGGGGGGGCTGGGGTCCTACAATGAGCAGTTCTTC. Translation: CASSPRLAGGLGSYNEQFF.

The chain couples TRBV4-3 to TRBJ2-7, with D perhaps matching TRBD2 (6 bases). V was clipped by 1 base and J by 6 bases, with 10 bases between them. This CDR3 is built from 13 residues. CDR1 and CDR2 from the germline V gene are LGHNA and YSLEER. Here the CDR3 DNA reads TGCGCCAGCAGCCAAGTTGCGGGGACCGAGCAGTACTTC. Protein: CASSQVAGTEQYF.

V gene TRBV27 combines with J gene TRBJ1-1; D perhaps matches TRBD1 (6 bases). The germline V and J ends were trimmed by 4 bases and 1 base, with 10 bases remaining between them. CDR1 is MNHEY, CDR2 SMNVEV, per germline (reference sequence). The CDR3 has 14 amino acids. CDR3 nucleotide sequence: TGTGCCAGCAGTTCACTAGGGGGGAACACTGAAGCTTTCTTT. It yields the protein CASSSLGGNTEAFF.

The rearrangement uses TRBV28 and TRBJ2-1; a possible D gene is TRBD2 (6 bases). Germline CDR1 reads MDHEN; CDR2 reads SYDVKM. V was clipped by 2 bases and J by 0 bases, with 17 bases between them. This CDR3 contains 18 residues. Written as DNA, the CDR3 is TGTGCCAGCAGTTTAAGTCGCTGGGGACTTACCTCCTACAATGAGCAGTTCTTC. Protein sequence: CASSLSRWGLTSYNEQFF.

The rearrangement links TRBV18 to TRBJ1-6; 7 bases match TRBD1. With 5 bases clipped from V and 6 bases from J, the junction kept 4 bases outside the gene matches. Germline V gene lookup returns CDR1 KGHSH and CDR2 LQKENI. The CDR3 loop spans 14 amino acids. The CDR3 coding sequence is TGTGCCAGCTCAAAGGGACAGTCTAATTCACCCCTCCACTTT. Its protein product is CASSKGQSNSPLHF.

This chain links TRBV3-1 (or the pseudogene TRBV3-2) with TRBJ1-6, with TRBD1 matching over 7 bases. The CDR3 extends over 15 amino acids. Germline V gene lookup returns CDR1 LGHDT and CDR2 YNNKEL (reference sequence). The V and J ends lost 4 bases and 8 bases, in that order; junction bases with no gene match: 8. The CDR3 here is CASSPRQGTDSPLHF. The DNA of the CDR3 is TGTGCCAGCAGCCCCCGACAGGGTACAGATTCACCCCTCCACTTT.